The present TCR beta chain was sequenced within a study of blood T cell repertoires in COVID-19. Study information: T cells, B-cell-depleted T cells, or PBMCs provided the cDNA or gDNA that served as material.

Regarding this clone: The junction departs from the called germline gene at one end, perhaps through a read error.

CDR1 and CDR2 from the germline V gene are SEHNR and FQNEAQ (reference sequence). This CDR3 spans 16 amino acids. In the authors' methods: Nucleated cell counts were estimated from reference gene primer amplification. Generated by immunoSEQ multiplex PCR, the TCRdb table keeps only in-frame clones and is missing some. Clonal size and the V and J genes are those of that table, whereas D and trimming came from the DNA. The repertoire holds around 140,000 clones, with 75% to 90% as singletons. The study drew participants aged about 18 to 89 years from under 30 US areas. Sequencing used PBMCs or T cells enriched from blood (not recorded which). The chain is built from TRBV7-9 and TRBJ2-3; 10 nucleotides align to TRBD2. The sequence came from a man in his 60s who had recovered from COVID-19. The CDR3 bases are TGTGCCAGCAACTTAAGCGGGAGGGCAAACACAGATACGCAGTATTTT. Protein product: CASNLSGRANTDTQYF. Based on the CDR3 plus reference TRBV7-9 and TRBJ2-3, the full variable domain is DTGVSQNPRHKITKRGQNVTFRCDPISEHNRLYWYRQTLGQGPEFLTYFQNEAQLEKSRLLSDRFSAERPKGSFSTLEIQRTEQGDSAMYLCASNLSGRANTDTQYFGPGTRLTVL.